This TCR beta chain was identified in a study of spatial heterogeneity in lung cancer. Findings and limits, study-wide: Beta chains had about 12% coverage of tumor T cells, and alpha chains had about 7%. Expanded TCR counts, ubiquitous and regional, correlated respectively with ubiquitous and regional nonsynonymous mutation counts. For expanded intratumoral alpha and beta TCRs, counts tracked tumor mutation counts.

V lost 2 bases to trimming and J lost 0 bases, with 8 bases between them. The CDR3 spans 14 residues. Germline V CDR1 and CDR2: SQVTM, ANQGSEA. Time point in this sample: sample taken at primary tumor resection. Sequencing was performed on whole RNA extracted from tumor and nontumor lung tissue, or from frozen PBMC, and the material was left unsorted. The presence of a unique molecular identifier marked each TCR cDNA molecule. TCRdb re-derived calls from the 5' RACE reads in MiXCR, one entry per CDR3 protein. The table shows about 13,000 distinct CDR3 sequences, with 5.1% occurring only once. This clonotype was observed a few times. Antigen unknown. Since the library was made to target alpha chains, this beta chain is a stray read and its abundance is not meaningful.

The rearrangement uses TRBV29-1 and TRBJ2-1; D ambiguous. This clonotype was obtained from a male donor with early-stage non-small cell lung cancer. Sequencing used lung tumor tissue, obtained at surgery. The CDR3 DNA reads TGCAGCGTTGAAAGCAGGAGCTCCTACAATGAGCAGTTCTTC. Protein product: CSVESRSSYNEQFF.